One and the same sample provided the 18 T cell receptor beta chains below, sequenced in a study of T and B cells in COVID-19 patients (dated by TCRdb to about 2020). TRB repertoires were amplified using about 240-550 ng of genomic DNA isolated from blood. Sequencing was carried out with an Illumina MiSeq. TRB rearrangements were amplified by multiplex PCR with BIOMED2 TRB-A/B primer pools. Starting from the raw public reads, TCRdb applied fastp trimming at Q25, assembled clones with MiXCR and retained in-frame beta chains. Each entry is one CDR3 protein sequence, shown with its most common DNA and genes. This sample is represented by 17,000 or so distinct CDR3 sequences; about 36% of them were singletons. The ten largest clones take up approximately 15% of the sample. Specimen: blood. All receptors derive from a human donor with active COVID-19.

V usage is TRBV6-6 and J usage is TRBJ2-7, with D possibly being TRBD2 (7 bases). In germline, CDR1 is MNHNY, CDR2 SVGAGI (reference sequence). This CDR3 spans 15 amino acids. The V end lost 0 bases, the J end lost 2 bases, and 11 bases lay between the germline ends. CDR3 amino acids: CASSYSAGAAYEQYF. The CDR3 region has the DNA TGTGCCAGCAGTTACTCCGCGGGGGCCGCCTACGAGCAGTACTTC.

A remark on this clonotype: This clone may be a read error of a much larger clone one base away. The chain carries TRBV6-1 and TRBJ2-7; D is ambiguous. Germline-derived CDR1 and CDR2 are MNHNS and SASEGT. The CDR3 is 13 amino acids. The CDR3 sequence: CASSAAVGYELYV. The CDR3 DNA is TGTGCCAGCAGTGCGGCGGTCGGCTACGAGCTGTACGTC.

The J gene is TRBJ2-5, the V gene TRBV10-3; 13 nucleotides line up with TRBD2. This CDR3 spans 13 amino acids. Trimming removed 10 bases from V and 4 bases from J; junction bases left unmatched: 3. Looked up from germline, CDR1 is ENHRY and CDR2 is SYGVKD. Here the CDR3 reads CATTSGGGETQYF. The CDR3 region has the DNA TGTGCCACAACTAGCGGGGGGGGAGAGACCCAGTACTTC.

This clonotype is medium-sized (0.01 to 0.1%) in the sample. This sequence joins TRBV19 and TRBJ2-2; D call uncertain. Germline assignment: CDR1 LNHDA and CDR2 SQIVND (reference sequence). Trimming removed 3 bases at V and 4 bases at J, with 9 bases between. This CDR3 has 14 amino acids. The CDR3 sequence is CASSIRVGTGELFF. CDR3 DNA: TGTGCCAGTAGTATCCGTGTCGGCACCGGGGAGCTGTTTTTT.

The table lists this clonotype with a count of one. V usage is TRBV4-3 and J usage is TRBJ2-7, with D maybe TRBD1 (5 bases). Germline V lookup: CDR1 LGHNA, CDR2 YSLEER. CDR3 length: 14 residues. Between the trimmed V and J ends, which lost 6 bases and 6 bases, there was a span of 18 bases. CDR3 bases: TGCGCCAGCAGTCTCCAACCCCAGGGAACCGAGCAGTACTTC. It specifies CASSLQPQGTEQYF.

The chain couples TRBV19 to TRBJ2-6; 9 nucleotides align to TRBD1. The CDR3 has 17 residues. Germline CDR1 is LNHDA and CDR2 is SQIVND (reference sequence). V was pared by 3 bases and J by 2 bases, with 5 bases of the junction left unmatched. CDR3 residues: CASSMSRTGAGANVLTF. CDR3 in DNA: TGTGCCAGTAGTATGTCTAGGACAGGGGCTGGGGCCAACGTCCTGACTTTC.

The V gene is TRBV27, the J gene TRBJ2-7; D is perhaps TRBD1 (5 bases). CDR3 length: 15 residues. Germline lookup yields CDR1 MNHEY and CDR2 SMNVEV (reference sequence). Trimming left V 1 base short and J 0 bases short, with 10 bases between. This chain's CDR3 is CASSLLQENSYEQYV. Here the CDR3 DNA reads TGTGCCAGCAGTTTATTACAGGAGAACTCCTACGAGCAGTACGTC.

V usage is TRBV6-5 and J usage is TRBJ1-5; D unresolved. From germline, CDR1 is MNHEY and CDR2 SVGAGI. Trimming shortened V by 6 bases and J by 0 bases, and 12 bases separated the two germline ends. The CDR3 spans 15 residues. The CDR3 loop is CASSIDTYSNQPQHF. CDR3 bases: TGTGCCAGCAGCATAGACACTTATAGCAATCAGCCCCAGCATTTT.

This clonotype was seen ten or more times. The CDR3, as DNA: TGTGCCAGCAGCCCGGGACTAGACTACGAGCAGTACTTC. Amino acid sequence: CASSPGLDYEQYF. The chain joins TRBV12-3 or TRBV12-4 to TRBJ2-7; 8 bases match TRBD2. This CDR3 has 13 residues. Losses at the gene ends were 6 bases for V and 3 bases for J; bases not matched to a gene: 4.

The DNA for the CDR3 is TGTGCCACCAGCAGAGATCCCCAGGGGAGCTCTGGAAACACCATATATTTT. It yields the protein CATSRDPQGSSGNTIYF. The V call is TRBV15, the J call TRBJ1-3, with a tentative D call TRBD1 (6 bases). This CDR3 comprises 17 residues. Germline values: CDR1 LNHNV, CDR2 YYDKDF (reference sequence). Trimming cost V 0 bases and J 0 bases, with 12 bases left between them.

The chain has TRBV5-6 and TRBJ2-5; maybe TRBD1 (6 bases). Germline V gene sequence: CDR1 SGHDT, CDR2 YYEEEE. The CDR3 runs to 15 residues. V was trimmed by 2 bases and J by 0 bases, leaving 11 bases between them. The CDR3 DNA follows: TGTGCCAGCAGCTTCCTTAACAGGGACCAAGAGACCCAGTACTTC. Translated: CASSFLNRDQETQYF.

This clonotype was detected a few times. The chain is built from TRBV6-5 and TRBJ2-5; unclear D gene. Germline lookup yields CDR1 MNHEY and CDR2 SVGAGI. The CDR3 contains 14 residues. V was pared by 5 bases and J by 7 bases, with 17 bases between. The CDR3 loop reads CASSPVERVGTQYF. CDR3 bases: TGTGCCAGCAGTCCCGTAGAAAGGGTTGGGACCCAGTACTTC.

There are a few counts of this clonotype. The CDR3 protein is CASSPRERTDTQYF. Here the CDR3 DNA reads TGTGCCAGCAGCCCCCGCGAGCGCACAGATACGCAGTATTTT. The chain joins TRBV5-5 to TRBJ2-3, with D unresolved. V was trimmed by 4 bases and J by 1 base, leaving 10 bases between them. The germline gives CDR1 SGHKS, CDR2 YYEKEE (reference sequence). CDR3 length: 14 residues.

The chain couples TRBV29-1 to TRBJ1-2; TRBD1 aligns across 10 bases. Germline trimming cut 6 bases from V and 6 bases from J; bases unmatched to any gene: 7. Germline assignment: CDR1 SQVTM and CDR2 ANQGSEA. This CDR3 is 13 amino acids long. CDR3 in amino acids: CSVLRDRGHGYTF. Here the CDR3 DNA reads TGCAGCGTCCTCCGGGACAGGGGTCATGGCTACACCTTC.

The CDR3 DNA sequence: TGTGCCAGTAGTATACAGGGTCGCCCTGAAGCTTTCTTT. Its protein product is CASSIQGRPEAFF. This chain joins TRBV19 and TRBJ1-1; possibly TRBD1 for D (5 bases). The CDR3 runs 13 residues. CDR1 and CDR2 from the germline V gene are LNHDA and SQIVND (reference sequence). V was pared by 2 bases and J by 6 bases, with 10 bases between.

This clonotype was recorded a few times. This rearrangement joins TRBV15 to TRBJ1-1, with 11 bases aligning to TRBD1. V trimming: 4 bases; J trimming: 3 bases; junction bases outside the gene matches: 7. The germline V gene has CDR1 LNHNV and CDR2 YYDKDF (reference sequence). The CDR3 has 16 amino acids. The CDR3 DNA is TGTGCCACCAGCAAGGACAGGGGGCTGTCGGACACTGAAGCTTTCTTT. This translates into CATSKDRGLSDTEAFF.

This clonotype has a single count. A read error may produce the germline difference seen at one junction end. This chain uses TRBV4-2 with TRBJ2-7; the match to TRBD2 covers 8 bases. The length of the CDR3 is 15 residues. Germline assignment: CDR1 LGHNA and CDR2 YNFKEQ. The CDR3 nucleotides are TGCGCCAGCAGCCACAGCCCCGGGGGGGCCTACGAGCAGTACTTC. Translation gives CASSHSPGGAYEQYF.

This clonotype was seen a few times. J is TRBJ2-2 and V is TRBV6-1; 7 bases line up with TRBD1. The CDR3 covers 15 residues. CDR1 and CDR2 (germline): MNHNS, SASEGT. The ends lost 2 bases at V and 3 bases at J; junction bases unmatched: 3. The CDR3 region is CASSERTGDTGELFF. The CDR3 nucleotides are TGTGCCAGCAGTGAAAGGACAGGAGACACCGGGGAGCTGTTTTTT.